A single TCR beta chain is shown here with its context. This table comes from immunoSEQ multiplex PCR, and its TCRdb copy is limited to in-frame clones, with some not included. The sample records some 81,000 clones, 75% to 85% being singletons. This entry belongs to a study of cytotoxic CD8 clonotypes in ibrutinib-treated CLL. In germline, CDR1 is SGHRS, CDR2 YFSETQ. V was pared by 4 bases and J by 1 base, with 8 bases between. This CDR3 spans 13 amino acids. The chain combines TRBV5-1 with TRBJ2-5; D gene unclear. This receptor was identified in a human donor with chronic lymphocytic leukemia. The material was PBMCs, obtained after 12 months of ibrutinib treatment. CDR3 protein: CASSGRPQETQYF. In nucleotides, the CDR3 is TGCGCCAGCAGCGGCCGTCCCCAAGAGACCCAGTACTTC.